Following are 30 T cell receptor beta chains from one sample sequenced in a study of blood T cell repertoires in COVID-19. Repertoires were generated with immunoSEQ multiplex PCR, while TCRdb's copy carries only in-frame clones and drops some. Of a few hundred thousand clones in the sample, approximately 82% were seen once. The sample taken for sequencing was peripheral blood. These receptors originate from a woman younger than 30 with acute or convalescent COVID-19.

The chain has TRBV7-2 and TRBJ2-7; 9 nucleotides match TRBD2. The V gene end was trimmed by 2 bases and the J gene end by 0 bases; junction bases not matched to a gene: 8. CDR3 length: 17 residues. Germline V gene data show CDR1 as SGHTA and CDR2 as FQGNSA. The CDR3 DNA follows: TGTGCCAGCAGCTTATTGGCTAGCGGGGTAAGCTCCTACGAGCAGTACTTC. Translation gives CASSLLASGVSSYEQYF.

The CDR3 sequence: CASSYDGYANSPLHF. CDR3 coding DNA: TGTGCCAGCAGTTACGACGGGTATGCAAATTCACCCCTCCACTTT. The rearrangement uses TRBV6-6 and TRBJ1-6; D unclear. Germline CDR1 MNHNY, CDR2 SVGAGI (reference sequence). The V end was cut by 2 bases, the J end by 7 bases, with 12 bases between. The CDR3 contains 15 residues.

The V gene is TRBV7-6, the J gene TRBJ1-6; possibly TRBD1 for D (6 bases). Trimming left V 7 bases short and J 2 bases short, with 18 bases between. Germline CDR1 and CDR2: SGHVS and FNYEAQ. The CDR3 consists of 17 residues. The chain's CDR3 is CASKLDPGVTYNSPLHF. For the CDR3, the DNA is TGTGCCAGCAAACTAGACCCAGGGGTAACCTATAATTCACCCCTCCACTTT.

The rearrangement uses TRBV30 and TRBJ2-7; possible D gene TRBD2, 5 bases. There are 14 residues in the CDR3. Germline CDR1 reads GTSNPN; CDR2 reads SVGIG (reference sequence). Trimming took off 3 bases at V and 4 bases at J, with 16 bases between the two ends. CDR3 amino acids: CAWRVRVSGYEQYF. The DNA of the CDR3 is TGTGCCTGGAGAGTGAGGGTTTCGGGGTACGAGCAGTACTTC.

The V call is TRBV28, the J call TRBJ1-1; D is unresolved. Germline lookup yields CDR1 MDHEN and CDR2 SYDVKM. V dropped 6 bases and J dropped 5 bases, with 13 bases sitting between them. The CDR3 is 13 residues long. CDR3: CASSSITWTEAFF. CDR3 nucleotides: TGTGCCAGCAGCTCGATCACTTGGACTGAAGCTTTCTTT.

For the CDR3, the DNA is TGCAGCGGTGCCAGGGGACACGAGCAGTACTTC. As protein: CSGARGHEQYF. The chain links TRBV29-1 to TRBJ2-7, with D possibly being TRBD1 (6 bases). From germline, CDR1 is SQVTM and CDR2 ANQGSEA. The CDR3 sequence is 11 residues long. V was trimmed by 7 bases and J by 5 bases, leaving 12 bases between them.

The rearrangement links TRBV10-2 to TRBJ2-5; D gene unclear. This CDR3 region has 18 residues. V lost 2 bases to trimming and J lost 1 base, with 20 bases between them. The germline V gene encodes CDR1 WSHSY and CDR2 SAAADI. CDR3 protein: CASSEPFGRWSPQETQYF. The CDR3 region has the DNA TGCGCCAGCAGTGAGCCGTTCGGCCGTTGGAGCCCCCAAGAGACCCAGTACTTC.

The chain uses TRBV4-3 and TRBJ2-5; 8 bases map to TRBD1. Germline trimming cut 4 bases from V and 4 bases from J; bases unmatched to any gene: 8. Looked up from germline, CDR1 is LGHNA and CDR2 is YSLEER. This CDR3 contains 15 residues. CDR3 bases: TGCGCCAGCAGCCGAAAAACAGGGGGAGGAGAGACCCAGTACTTC. Its protein is CASSRKTGGGETQYF.

On this clone itself: An end of the junction differs from the germline gene, which may be a read error. The chain has TRBV7-7 and TRBJ2-5; TRBD2 matches at 12 bases. Per germline, CDR1 SSHAT and CDR2 FNYEAQ (reference sequence). The CDR3 is made up of 16 amino acids. The CDR3 loop reads CASSLRLAGDGETQYF. The CDR3 DNA reads TGTGCTAGCAGCTTGCGACTAGCGGGAGATGGGGAGACCCAGTACTTC.

The rearrangement uses TRBV30 and TRBJ1-1; D unresolved. CDR1 is GTSNPN, CDR2 SVGIG, per germline (reference sequence). V dropped 4 bases and J dropped 1 base, with 7 bases sitting between them. This CDR3 region has 12 residues. CDR3 DNA: TGTGCCTGGAAACGGGGGAACACTGAAGCTTTCTTT. Its protein is CAWKRGNTEAFF.

This clone was counted only a few times. The chain links TRBV14 to TRBJ1-6, with 11 bases fitting TRBD1. J was trimmed by 8 bases and V by 3 bases; bases with no gene match: 9. CDR3 length: 17 amino acids. From germline, CDR1 is SGHDN and CDR2 FVKESK. CDR3 sequence reads: CASSQGGQGANYSPLHF. CDR3 in DNA: TGTGCCAGCAGCCAGGGCGGACAGGGGGCCAACTATTCACCCCTCCACTTT.

The chain carries TRBV3-1 (or the pseudogene TRBV3-2) and TRBJ2-5; 9 positions match TRBD2. The length of the CDR3 is 16 residues. Trimming took 3 bases from V and 5 from J; bases not matched to a gene: 10. Per germline, CDR1 LGHDT and CDR2 YNNKEL (reference sequence). The CDR3 DNA follows: TGTGCCAGCAGCCAGCCGGGACTAGCATCTCGTGAGACCCAGTACTTC. It encodes CASSQPGLASRETQYF.

A single count supports this clone. V gene TRBV6-2 or TRBV6-3 combines with J gene TRBJ2-7, with D unresolved. Germline CDR1 reads MNHEY; CDR2 reads SVGEGT. CDR3 length: 13 residues. V was pared by 6 bases and J by 3 bases, with 12 bases between. CDR3 sequence: CASSPGSDYEQYF. CDR3 nucleotide sequence: TGTGCCAGCAGCCCCGGGTCAGACTACGAGCAGTACTTC.

The rearrangement uses TRBV30 and TRBJ2-2, with 8 positions matching TRBD2. With V trimmed by 5 bases and J by 6 bases, 11 bases remained unmatched. The germline gives CDR1 GTSNPN, CDR2 SVGIG (reference sequence). CDR3 length: 15 residues. CDR3 nucleotides: TGTGCCTGGGAAAGAGCGGGAGCGGAGGCCGGGGAGCTGTTTTTT. Translating it yields CAWERAGAEAGELFF. Based on the CDR3 plus reference TRBV30 and TRBJ2-2, the full variable domain is SQTIHQWPATLVQPVGSPLSLECTVEGTSNPNLYWYRQAAGRGLQLLFYSVGIGQISSEVPQNLSASRPQDRQFILSSKKLLLSDSGFYLCAWERAGAEAGELFFGEGSRLTVL.

Concerning this clone: In the same sample, other DNA sequences code for this CDR3. This chain connects TRBV12-3 or TRBV12-4 to TRBJ1-2, with 8 positions matching TRBD1. The CDR3 runs 13 residues. V lost 6 bases to trimming and J lost 4 bases; unmatched junction nucleotides: 4. CDR3: CASSPGQGYGYTF. The CDR3 coding sequence is TGTGCCAGCAGCCCCGGACAGGGCTATGGCTACACCTTC.

V is TRBV12-3 or TRBV12-4 and J is TRBJ2-7, with D maybe TRBD1 (7 bases). This CDR3 has 12 amino acids. V was clipped by 6 bases and J by 4 bases, with 10 bases between them. CDR3 DNA sequence: TGTGCCAGCAGGCGGGACAGTTACGAGCAGTACTTC. Its translation is CASRRDSYEQYF.

The gene calls are TRBV20-1 and TRBJ2-5; 9 nucleotides match TRBD2. Germline assignment: CDR1 DFQATT and CDR2 SNEGSKA (reference sequence). The CDR3 loop spans 19 amino acids. The junction had 18 bases not matched to a gene; V was cut back by 3 bases and J by 1 base. CDR3 sequence (DNA): TGCAGTGCTAGTGGGCCGGGGGTAGCGGGAGTACGGGGCCAAGAGACCCAGTACTTC. It encodes CSASGPGVAGVRGQETQYF.

This rearrangement joins TRBV6-5 to TRBJ2-1; no clear D gene. Trimming stripped 0 bases from V and 6 bases from J, with 9 bases between. The CDR3 totals 14 residues. Per germline, CDR1 MNHEY and CDR2 SVGAGI. This CDR3 reads CASSYSSVSNEQFF. The CDR3 nucleotides read TGTGCCAGCAGTTACTCTTCGGTTAGCAATGAGCAGTTCTTC.

In regard to this clone: Different DNA sequences within this sample yield the same CDR3. This rearrangement joins TRBV4-1 to TRBJ2-7; maybe TRBD2 (6 bases). Germline CDR1 MGHRA, CDR2 YSYEKL. CDR3 size: 13 residues. The V and J ends lost 0 bases and 4 bases respectively, with 7 bases between them. The CDR3 protein is CASSQDGGYEQYF. CDR3 DNA sequence: TGCGCCAGCAGCCAAGATGGGGGGTACGAGCAGTACTTC.

V usage is TRBV2 and J usage is TRBJ1-5; TRBD1 agrees at 7 bases. CDR3 length: 15 residues. J lost 4 bases, V lost 5 bases, and 8 bases had no gene match. Germline CDR1 reads SNHLY; CDR2 reads FYNNEI. The CDR3 sequence is CASSKDRIGNQPQHF. In nucleotides, the CDR3 is TGTGCCAGCAGTAAGGACAGGATAGGGAATCAGCCCCAGCATTTT.

The J gene is TRBJ2-5, the V gene TRBV3-1 (or the pseudogene TRBV3-2); D gene unclear. Germline V CDR1 and CDR2: LGHDT, YNNKEL (reference sequence). Trimming left V 1 base short and J 2 bases short, with 8 bases between. The length of the CDR3 is 14 residues. The CDR3 DNA sequence: TGTGCCAGCAGCCAAGGACTCTCTCAAGAGACCCAGTACTTC. Translating it yields CASSQGLSQETQYF.

The chain has TRBV5-6 and TRBJ2-5, with 7 bases identical to TRBD1. CDR3 size: 14 residues. Germline-derived CDR1 and CDR2 are SGHDT and YYEEEE. V shed 5 bases and J 0 bases; nucleotides not matched to a gene: 4. In nucleotides, the CDR3 is TGTGCCAGCAGTGCACAGGGGAACCAAGAGACCCAGTACTTC. Residues: CASSAQGNQETQYF.

This clone was seen only once. V is TRBV4-3 and J is TRBJ1-1; the D is unclear. The CDR3 length is 15 residues. Trimming pared 1 base from V and 3 bases from J, leaving 12 bases between. Germline assignment: CDR1 LGHNA and CDR2 YSLEER. The CDR3 region is CASSQGSLADTEAFF. CDR3 bases: TGCGCCAGCAGCCAAGGGTCTCTTGCGGACACTGAAGCTTTCTTT.

This rearrangement joins TRBV3-1 (or the pseudogene TRBV3-2) to TRBJ2-1, with 10 bases lining up with TRBD2. V gave up 0 bases and J gave up 9 bases; unmatched junction bases: 11. Germline V gives CDR1 LGHDT, CDR2 YNNKEL (reference sequence). The CDR3 totals 17 residues. CDR3 sequence reads: CASSQDSGLAGDGEQFF. CDR3 in DNA: TGTGCCAGCAGCCAAGATTCGGGGCTAGCGGGAGACGGTGAGCAGTTCTTC.

The CDR3 DNA sequence: TGTGCCAGCAGTTTACGCGCCATAGCGGGATTGCCCTACGAGCAGTACTTC. Residues: CASSLRAIAGLPYEQYF. V gene TRBV27 combines with J gene TRBJ2-7; 8 nucleotides line up with TRBD2. The germline V gene encodes CDR1 MNHEY and CDR2 SMNVEV (reference sequence). V was clipped by 2 bases and J by 2 bases; unmatched bases: 11. The CDR3 runs 17 residues.

The rearrangement uses TRBV29-1 and TRBJ1-1; a weak D match, TRBD1 (5 bases). Trimming shortened V by 7 bases and J by 8 bases, and 20 bases separated the two germline ends. The CDR3 runs to 13 residues. The germline gives CDR1 SQVTM, CDR2 ANQGSEA. The chain's CDR3 is CSAKREGREEAFF. CDR3 in DNA: TGCAGCGCCAAAAGGGAGGGGCGGGAAGAAGCTTTCTTT.

The CDR3 is CASSLSLAGTRYTQYF. CDR3 sequence (DNA): TGTGCCAGCAGTTTATCTCTAGCGGGGACGAGGTATACGCAGTATTTT. The chain uses TRBV28 and TRBJ2-3; 9 nucleotides match TRBD2. Germline values: CDR1 MDHEN, CDR2 SYDVKM. The CDR3 consists of 16 residues. V trimming: 1 base; J trimming: 7 bases; junction bases outside the gene matches: 9.

Only one count was recorded for this clone. The gene calls are TRBV6-5 and TRBJ1-2; 11 nucleotides agree with TRBD1. There are 15 residues in the CDR3. The junction had 9 bases not matched to a gene; V was cut back by 6 bases and J by 6 bases. Germline V CDR1 and CDR2: MNHEY, SVGAGI. This chain's CDR3 is CASRTTGTGGNGYTF. As DNA, the CDR3 is TGTGCCAGCAGGACGACAGGGACAGGGGGTAATGGCTACACCTTC.

This clone was counted only a few times. This chain links TRBV19 with TRBJ1-2; TRBD1 agrees at 7 bases. The V and J ends lost 2 bases and 5 bases, in that order; junction bases with no gene match: 8. This CDR3 spans 15 amino acids. Germline V lookup: CDR1 LNHDA, CDR2 SQIVND (reference sequence). The CDR3 loop reads CASSIQGGARYGYTF. The CDR3 DNA reads TGTGCCAGTAGTATACAAGGGGGCGCTAGGTATGGCTACACCTTC.

The chain carries TRBV5-1 and TRBJ2-7; 7 nucleotides line up with TRBD1. The germline gives CDR1 SGHRS, CDR2 YFSETQ. The CDR3 has 12 residues. V gave up 1 base and J gave up 7 bases; unmatched junction bases: 2. CDR3 sequence (DNA): TGCGCCAGCAGCTTGTCAGGGGGAGAGCAGTACTTC. It encodes CASSLSGGEQYF.